This TCR beta chain was recovered during a study of cytomegalovirus exposure and HLA in healthy donors. The study, taken as a whole, reports: As a later analysis showed, several of the most significant clusters appeared to be linked to common viral pathogens. It was assumed in the presence/absence analyses that sequencing depth was roughly uniform across donors.

The PCR contained 60 Vbeta and 13 Jbeta primers. Data came from immunoSEQ multiplex PCR; TCRdb stores just in-frame clones and leaves some out. The data show around 100,000 clones, with 60% to 70% seen just once and over 3.5% held by the top ten. Germline assignment: CDR1 SGHTA and CDR2 FQGNSA. There are 14 residues in the CDR3. V lost 1 base to trimming and J lost 6 bases, with 12 bases between them. Notes on this clone: Antigen unknown. Other DNA sequences within the sample encode an identical CDR3.

The source material was PBMCs. The receptor's source is a man in his thirties or forties in good health and CMV-seropositive. The chain couples TRBV7-2 to TRBJ1-1; D not resolved. CDR3 residues: CASSLEVPVAEAFF. CDR3 DNA sequence: TGTGCCAGCAGCTTAGAAGTGCCAGTTGCTGAAGCTTTCTTT.